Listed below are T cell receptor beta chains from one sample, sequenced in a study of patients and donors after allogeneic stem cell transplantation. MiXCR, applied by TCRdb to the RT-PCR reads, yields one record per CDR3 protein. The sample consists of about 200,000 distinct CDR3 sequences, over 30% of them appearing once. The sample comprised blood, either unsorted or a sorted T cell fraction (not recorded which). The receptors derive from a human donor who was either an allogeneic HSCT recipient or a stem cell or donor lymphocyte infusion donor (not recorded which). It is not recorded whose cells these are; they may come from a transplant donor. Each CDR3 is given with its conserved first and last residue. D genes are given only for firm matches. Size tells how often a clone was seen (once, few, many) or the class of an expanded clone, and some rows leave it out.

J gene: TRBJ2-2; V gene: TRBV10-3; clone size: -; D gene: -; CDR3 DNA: TGTGCCATCAGCTACACTGGAACCCGGGAGCTGTTTTTT; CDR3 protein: CAISYTGTRELFF
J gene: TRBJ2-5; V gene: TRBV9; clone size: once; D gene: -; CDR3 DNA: TGTGCCAGCAGCGTAGCTGGCAGGGCTATTCAAGAGACCCAGTACTTC; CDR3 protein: CASSVAGRAIQETQYF
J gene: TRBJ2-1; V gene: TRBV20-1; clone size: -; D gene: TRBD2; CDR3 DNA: TGCAGTGCTAGAAAGGGACTAGGGCAACATGAGCAGTTCTTC; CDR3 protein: CSARKGLGQHEQFF
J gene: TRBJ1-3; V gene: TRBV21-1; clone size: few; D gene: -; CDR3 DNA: TGTGCCAGCAGCACCCCCCACAGGGGGCATGGAAACACCATATATTTT; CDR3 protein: CASSTPHRGHGNTIYF
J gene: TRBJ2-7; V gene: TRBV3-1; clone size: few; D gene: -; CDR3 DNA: TGTGCCAGCAGCTCCCAAATGGCAGCGTTATCCTACGAGCAGTACTTC; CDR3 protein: CASSSQMAALSYEQYF
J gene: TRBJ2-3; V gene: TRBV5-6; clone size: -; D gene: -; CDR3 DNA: TGTGCCAGCAGCAATCCTGGACCCGCTAGCACAGATACGCAGTATTTT; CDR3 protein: CASSNPGPASTDTQYF
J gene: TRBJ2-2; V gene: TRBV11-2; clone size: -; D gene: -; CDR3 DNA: TGTGCCAGCAGCGTCACCGGGGAGCTGTTTTTT; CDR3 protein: CASSVTGELFF
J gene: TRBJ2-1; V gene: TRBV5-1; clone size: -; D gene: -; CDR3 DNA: TGCGCCAGCAGCTTAGGGTGGACATCCTACAATGAGCAGTTCTTC; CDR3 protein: CASSLGWTSYNEQFF
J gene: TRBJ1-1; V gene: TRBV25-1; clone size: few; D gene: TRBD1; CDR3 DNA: TGTGCCAGCAGTCGACAGGGTAGTGGCACTGAAGCTTTCTTT; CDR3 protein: CASSRQGSGTEAFF
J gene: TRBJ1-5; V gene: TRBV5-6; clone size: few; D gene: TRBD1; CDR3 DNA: TGTGCCAGCAGCAGAGCCGGGACAGGGGTTACGCCCCAGCATTTT; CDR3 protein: CASSRAGTGVTPQHF
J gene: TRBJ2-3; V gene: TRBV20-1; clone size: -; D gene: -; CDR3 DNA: TGCAGTGCAGGGACTAGCACAGATACGCAGTATTTT; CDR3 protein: CSAGTSTDTQYF
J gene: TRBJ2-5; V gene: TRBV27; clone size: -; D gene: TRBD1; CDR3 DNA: TGTGCCAGCAGTTTCGGGACAGCAGAGACCCAGTACTTC; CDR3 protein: CASSFGTAETQYF
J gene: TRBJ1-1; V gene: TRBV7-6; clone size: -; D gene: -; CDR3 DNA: TGTGCCAGCAGCTCTACCCCTGGGCGGGTTGCCCCCGAAGCTTTCTTT; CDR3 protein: CASSSTPGRVAPEAFF
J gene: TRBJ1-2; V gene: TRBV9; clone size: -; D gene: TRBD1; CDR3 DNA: TGTGCCAGCAGCGTTTTCGACAGGGGAACCTATGGCTACACCTTC; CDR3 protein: CASSVFDRGTYGYTF
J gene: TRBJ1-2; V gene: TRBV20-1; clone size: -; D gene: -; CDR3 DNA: TGCAGTGCTAGAAGGAGGGCCGTTCTGGGGGGCTACACCTTC; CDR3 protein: CSARRRAVLGGYTF
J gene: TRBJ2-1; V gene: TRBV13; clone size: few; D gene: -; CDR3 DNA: TGTGCCAGCAGCTTACGAATGTCGTCCGAATCCTACAATGAGCAGTTCTTC; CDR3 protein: CASSLRMSSESYNEQFF
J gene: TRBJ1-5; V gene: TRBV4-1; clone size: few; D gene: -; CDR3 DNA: TGCGCCAGCAGTCGTGGGGGTTTCAGCAATCAGCCCCAGCATTTT; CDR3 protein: CASSRGGFSNQPQHF
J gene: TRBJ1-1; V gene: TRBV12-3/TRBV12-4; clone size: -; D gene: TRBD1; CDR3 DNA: TGTGCCAGCAGTTTGACAGGGGTAGTCACTGAAGCTTTCTTT; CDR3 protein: CASSLTGVVTEAFF
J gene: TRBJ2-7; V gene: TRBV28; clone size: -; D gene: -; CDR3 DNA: TGTGCCAGCAGGTCCACCGGGAGATCCTACGAGCAGTACTTC; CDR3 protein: CASRSTGRSYEQYF
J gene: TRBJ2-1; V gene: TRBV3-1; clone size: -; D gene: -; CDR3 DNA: TGTGCCAGCAGTTATACTAGCAGCTCCTACAATGAGCAGTTCTTC; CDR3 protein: CASSYTSSSYNEQFF
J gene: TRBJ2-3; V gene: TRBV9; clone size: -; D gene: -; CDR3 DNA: TGTGCCAGCAGCGTAGACAGGGACCTCACAGATACGCAGTATTTT; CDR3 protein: CASSVDRDLTDTQYF
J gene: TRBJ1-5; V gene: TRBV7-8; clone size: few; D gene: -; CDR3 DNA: TGTGCCAGCAGCTTACCACGCGGAGCGGATCCTCGGGGCAATCAGCCCCAGCATTTT; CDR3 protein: CASSLPRGADPRGNQPQHF
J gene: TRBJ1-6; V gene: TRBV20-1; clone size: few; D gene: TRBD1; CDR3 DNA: TGCAGTGCTAGAGGGACAGGGGACAATTCACCCCTCCACTTT; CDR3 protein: CSARGTGDNSPLHF
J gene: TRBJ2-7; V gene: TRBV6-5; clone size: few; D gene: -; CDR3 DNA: TGTGCCAGCAGTTACGCAGGTCAGGGTAAGGGTTACGAGCAGTACTTC; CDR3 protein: CASSYAGQGKGYEQYF
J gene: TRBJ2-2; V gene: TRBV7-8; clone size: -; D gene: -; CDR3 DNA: TGTGCCAGCAGCTCGGACAGTAACACCGGGGAGCTGTTTTTT; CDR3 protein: CASSSDSNTGELFF
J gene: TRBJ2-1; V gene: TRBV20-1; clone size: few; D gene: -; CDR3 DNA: TGCAGTGCTAGAAGAAGGGGAAGCATGTTCTTC; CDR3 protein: CSARRRGSMFF
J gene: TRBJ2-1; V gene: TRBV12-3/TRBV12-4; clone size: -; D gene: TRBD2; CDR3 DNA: TGTGCCAGCAGTGAACTAGCGGGGGCCTTCAATGAGCAGTTCTTC; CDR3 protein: CASSELAGAFNEQFF
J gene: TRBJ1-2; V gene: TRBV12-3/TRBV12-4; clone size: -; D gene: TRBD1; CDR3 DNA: TGTGCCAGCAGTTCGACCCGGGACAGATTCTATGGCTACACCTTC; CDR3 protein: CASSSTRDRFYGYTF
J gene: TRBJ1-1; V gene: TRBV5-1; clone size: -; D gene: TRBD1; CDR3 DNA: TGCGCCAGCAGCTTGGAGGGACAGCAAGGAGCTTTCTTT; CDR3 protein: CASSLEGQQGAFF
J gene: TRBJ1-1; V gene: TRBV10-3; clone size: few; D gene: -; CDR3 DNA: TGTGCCATCAGGGACACAGGGCGAGCTTTCTTT; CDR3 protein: CAIRDTGRAFF
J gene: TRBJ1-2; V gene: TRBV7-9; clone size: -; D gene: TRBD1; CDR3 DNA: TGTGCCAGCAGCTTAGCCCCCCATATAGGGGGCACTGGCTACACCTTC; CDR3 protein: CASSLAPHIGGTGYTF
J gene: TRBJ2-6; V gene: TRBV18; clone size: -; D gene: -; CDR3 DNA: TGTGCCAGCTCACCGCGGAGCTCTGGGGCCAACGTCCTGACTTTC; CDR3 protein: CASSPRSSGANVLTF
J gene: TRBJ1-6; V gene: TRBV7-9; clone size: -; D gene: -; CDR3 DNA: TGTGCCAGCAGCCCCCTTGGCAGTAATTCACCCCTCCACTTT; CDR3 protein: CASSPLGSNSPLHF
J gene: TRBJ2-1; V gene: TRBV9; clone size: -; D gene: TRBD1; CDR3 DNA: TGTGCCAGCAGCGCCCGGGACAGGGTCTACAATGAGCAGTTCTTC; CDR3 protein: CASSARDRVYNEQFF
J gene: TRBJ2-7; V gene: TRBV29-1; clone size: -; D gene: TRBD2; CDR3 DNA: TGCAGCGTTCGTCCGGGAGGCTACGAGCAGTACTTC; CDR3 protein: CSVRPGGYEQYF
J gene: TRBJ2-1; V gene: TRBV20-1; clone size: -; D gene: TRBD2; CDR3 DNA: TGCAGTGCTAGACGCGGCAGCGGGGGAGGGTATGAGCAGTTCTTC; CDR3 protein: CSARRGSGGGYEQFF
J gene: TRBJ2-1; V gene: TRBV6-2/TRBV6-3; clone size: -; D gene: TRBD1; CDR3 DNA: TGTGCCAGCAGCACGGACAGGGGGCTAGGGAAGGAGCAGTTCTTC; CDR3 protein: CASSTDRGLGKEQFF
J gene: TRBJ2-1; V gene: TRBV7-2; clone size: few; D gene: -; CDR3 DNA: TGTGCCAGCAGTTCCCTGGGGAATGAGCAGTTCTTC; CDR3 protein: CASSSLGNEQFF
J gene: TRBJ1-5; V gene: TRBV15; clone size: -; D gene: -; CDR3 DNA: TGTGCCACCAGCAGAGGAGAGCAGCCCCAGCATTTT; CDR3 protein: CATSRGEQPQHF
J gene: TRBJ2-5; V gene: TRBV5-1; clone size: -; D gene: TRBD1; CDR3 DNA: TGCGCCAGCAGGCGGACAGGGGTCGGCCAAGAGACCCAGTACTTC; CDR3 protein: CASRRTGVGQETQYF
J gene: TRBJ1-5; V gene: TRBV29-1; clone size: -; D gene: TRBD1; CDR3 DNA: TGCAGCGTGGGACAGGGGGCTAATCAGCCCCAGCATTTT; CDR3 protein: CSVGQGANQPQHF
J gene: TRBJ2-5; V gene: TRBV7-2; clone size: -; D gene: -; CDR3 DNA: TGTGCCAGCAGCTTAATCGGAGAGACCCAGTACTTC; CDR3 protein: CASSLIGETQYF
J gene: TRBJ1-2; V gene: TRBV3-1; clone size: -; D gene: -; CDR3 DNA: TGTGCCAGCAGCCAAGGAAGACGGAACTATGGCTACACCTTC; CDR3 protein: CASSQGRRNYGYTF
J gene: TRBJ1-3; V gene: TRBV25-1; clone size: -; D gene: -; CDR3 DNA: TGTGCCAGCAGTGTGTACTCTGGAAACACCATATATTTT; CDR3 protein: CASSVYSGNTIYF
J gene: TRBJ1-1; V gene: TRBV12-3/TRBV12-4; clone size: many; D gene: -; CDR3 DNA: TGTGCCAGCAGTGTGACGCGGGGTAGGGCTGAAGCTTTCTTT; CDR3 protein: CASSVTRGRAEAFF
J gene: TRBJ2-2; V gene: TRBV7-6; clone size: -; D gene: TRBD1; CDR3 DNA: TGTGCCAGCAGCATCGGGACAGCGAACACCGGGGAGCTGTTTTTT; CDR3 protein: CASSIGTANTGELFF
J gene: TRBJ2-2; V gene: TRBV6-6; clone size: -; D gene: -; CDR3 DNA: TGTGCCAGCAGTTACGGGGACGGGGGCACCGGGGAGCTGTTTTTT; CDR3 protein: CASSYGDGGTGELFF
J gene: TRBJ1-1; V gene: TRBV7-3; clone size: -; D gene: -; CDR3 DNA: TGTGCCAGCAGCTTAAGGGACGACACTGAAGCTTTCTTT; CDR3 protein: CASSLRDDTEAFF
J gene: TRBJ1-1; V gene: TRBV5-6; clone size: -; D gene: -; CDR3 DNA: TGTGCCAGCGGTCTCCAAGGGGCGCAGAGGTCGGCTTTCTTT; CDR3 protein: CASGLQGAQRSAFF
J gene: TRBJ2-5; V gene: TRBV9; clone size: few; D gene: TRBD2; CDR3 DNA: TGTGCCAGCAGCCTTACCGGGGGGTGGCAAGAGACCCAGTACTTC; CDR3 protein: CASSLTGGWQETQYF
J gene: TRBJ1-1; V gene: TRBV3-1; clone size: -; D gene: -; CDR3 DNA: TGTGCCAGCAGCCGAAGGGACCGGAACACTGAAGCTTTCTTT; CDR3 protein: CASSRRDRNTEAFF
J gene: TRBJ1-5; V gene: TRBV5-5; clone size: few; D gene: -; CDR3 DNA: TGTGCCAGCAGCTTGGTGGAAGGCTTGAATCAGCCCCAGCATTTT; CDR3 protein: CASSLVEGLNQPQHF
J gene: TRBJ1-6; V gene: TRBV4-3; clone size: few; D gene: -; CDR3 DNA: TGCGCCAGCAGCCAAGAAATGGCAAGCTTTTCACCCCTCCACTTT; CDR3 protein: CASSQEMASFSPLHF
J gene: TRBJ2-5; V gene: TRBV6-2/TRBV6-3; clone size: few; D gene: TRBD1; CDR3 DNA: TGTGCCAGCAGTTACTCTGGGACAGGGTGGGAGACCCAGTACTTC; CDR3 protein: CASSYSGTGWETQYF
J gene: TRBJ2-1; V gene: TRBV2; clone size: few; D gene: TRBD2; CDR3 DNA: TGTGCCAGCAAGATCGGGGGGTGGACTGAGCAGTTCTTC; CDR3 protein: CASKIGGWTEQFF